This T cell receptor (beta chain) emerged from a study of T-cell memory formation after mild COVID-19. Employing constant-segment primers, 5'RACE generated TCR alpha and TCR beta cDNA libraries bearing sample barcodes and UMIs. Via MiXCR, TCRdb re-called the 5' RACE reads, giving one row per CDR3 protein. The data show some 330,000 distinct CDR3 sequences, roughly 21% seen once. Study-level points and caveats: In pre-infection memory, a portion of responding clones appeared, which suggested that cross-reactive memory joined.

This clonotype appeared many times. Its antigen is not identified. From germline, CDR1 is SGHRS and CDR2 YFSETQ. This CDR3 comprises 15 residues. J lost 2 bases, V lost 4 bases, and 3 bases had no gene match. Sequenced material: PBMCs or a T cell subset sorted from them (not recorded which). The chain recombines TRBV5-1 with TRBJ2-7; 13 bases agree with TRBD2. This clonotype was obtained from an adult woman who had mild COVID-19 (a few samples of this study predate the infection). Cell type and time point are not known. The DNA of the CDR3 is TGCGCCAGCAGCCCCGGACTAGCGGGGGCCTACGAGCAGTACTTC. This translates into CASSPGLAGAYEQYF.